These T cell receptor beta chains were read from a single sample in a study of cytomegalovirus exposure and HLA in healthy donors. TCRdb keeps only in-frame clones here, not all; method: immunoSEQ multiplex PCR. Of fewer than 150,000 clones listed, 85% to 90% are singletons. Sequences were obtained from PBMCs. The receptors here all came from a man aged 30 to 39 in good health and CMV-seronegative. Each CDR3 is given with its conserved first and last residue. The D gene is left open where the match is weak. Not every row has a clone size; where given, it reads once, few, many or a size class.

length: 13
V: TRBV19
D: -
J: TRBJ2-7
size: few
CDR3: CASSASGTYEQYF
DNA: TGTGCCAGTAGTGCTTCAGGGACCTACGAGCAGTACTTC

length: 17
V: TRBV5-5
D: TRBD2
J: TRBJ2-7
size: -
CDR3: CASSFTITSGVHSEQYF
DNA: TGTGCCAGCAGCTTCACAATTACTAGCGGGGTCCACTCCGAGCAGTACTTC

length: 18
V: TRBV19
D: -
J: TRBJ2-7
size: -
CDR3: CASSNYFVGGMSSYEQYF
DNA: TGTGCCAGTAGTAATTATTTTGTGGGCGGGATGAGCTCCTACGAGCAGTACTTC

length: 15
V: TRBV30
D: -
J: TRBJ1-5
size: -
CDR3: CAWSQNSYSNQPQHF
DNA: TGTGCCTGGAGTCAAAACAGTTATAGCAATCAGCCCCAGCATTTT

length: 14
V: TRBV27
D: TRBD2
J: TRBJ2-3
size: -
CDR3: CASRGLFNTDTQYF
DNA: TGTGCCAGCCGGGGACTATTTAACACAGATACGCAGTATTTT

length: 16
V: TRBV6-6
D: TRBD2
J: TRBJ2-1
size: -
CDR3: CASSYLAGGHYNEQFF
DNA: TGTGCCAGCAGTTACTTAGCGGGAGGACACTACAATGAGCAGTTCTTC

length: 15
V: TRBV4-2
D: -
J: TRBJ2-7
size: -
CDR3: CASSQGVEGGYEQYF
DNA: TGTGCCAGCAGCCAAGGGGTTGAGGGAGGCTACGAGCAGTACTTC

length: 16
V: TRBV4-3
D: TRBD1
J: TRBJ2-7
size: -
CDR3: CASSQGPTGQGVPQYF
DNA: TGCGCCAGCAGCCAAGGGCCCACGGGACAGGGAGTTCCGCAGTACTTC

length: 15
V: TRBV19
D: -
J: TRBJ1-2
size: -
CDR3: CASKGPKGDSYGYTF
DNA: TGTGCCAGTAAGGGCCCAAAGGGGGATTCATATGGCTACACCTTC

length: 16
V: TRBV2
D: -
J: TRBJ1-6
size: -
CDR3: CASSALGGSRDSPLHF
DNA: TGTGCCAGCAGTGCCCTAGGTGGGAGCCGGGATTCACCCCTCCACTTT

length: 15
V: TRBV5-1
D: TRBD2
J: TRBJ2-1
size: once
CDR3: CASSRLAGEYNEQFF
DNA: TGCGCCAGCAGTCGGCTAGCGGGCGAGTACAATGAGCAGTTCTTC

length: 17
V: TRBV6-4
D: -
J: TRBJ1-1
size: -
CDR3: CASSDSILGRAPTEAFF
DNA: TGTGCCAGCAGTGACTCAATATTGGGCAGGGCTCCTACTGAAGCTTTCTTT

length: 13
V: TRBV7-9
D: -
J: TRBJ2-3
size: once
CDR3: CASGAWDTDTQYF
DNA: TGTGCCAGCGGGGCGTGGGACACAGATACGCAGTATTTT

length: 14
V: TRBV10-3
D: -
J: TRBJ2-7
size: -
CDR3: CAISSGQRAYEQYF
DNA: TGTGCCATCAGTTCGGGACAGCGGGCCTACGAGCAGTACTTC

length: 13
V: TRBV27
D: -
J: TRBJ1-1
size: -
CDR3: CASTSRGGTEAFF
DNA: TGTGCCAGCACCTCGCGGGGAGGCACTGAAGCTTTCTTT

length: 15
V: TRBV10-1
D: TRBD1
J: TRBJ1-2
size: -
CDR3: CASSGGVTGSYGYTF
DNA: TGCGCCAGCAGTGGGGGGGTGACAGGGTCTTACGGCTACACCTTC

length: 15
V: TRBV4-3
D: -
J: TRBJ1-5
size: few
CDR3: CASSQDRGSNQPQHF
DNA: TGCGCCAGCAGCCAAGATAGGGGGAGCAATCAGCCCCAGCATTTT

length: 15
V: TRBV5-1
D: TRBD1
J: TRBJ1-1
size: -
CDR3: CASSWTGMVNTEAFF
DNA: TGCGCCAGCAGCTGGACAGGGATGGTGAACACTGAAGCTTTCTTT

length: 14
V: TRBV6-5
D: -
J: TRBJ2-1
size: -
CDR3: CASSRQYSYNEQFF
DNA: TGTGCCAGCAGTCGACAGTACTCCTACAATGAGCAGTTCTTC

length: 12
V: TRBV5-1
D: -
J: TRBJ2-1
size: -
CDR3: CASSLISDEQFF
DNA: TGCGCCAGCAGCTTGATATCAGATGAGCAGTTCTTC

length: 16
V: TRBV9
D: TRBD1
J: TRBJ2-2
size: -
CDR3: CASNTAGTENTGELFF
DNA: TGTGCCAGCAATACCGCCGGGACAGAAAACACCGGGGAGCTGTTTTTT

length: 14
V: TRBV18
D: TRBD1
J: TRBJ2-7
size: -
CDR3: CASSDGQGGYEQYF
DNA: TGTGCCAGCTCTGACGGACAGGGCGGCTACGAGCAGTACTTC

length: 16
V: TRBV10-3
D: -
J: TRBJ1-1
size: once
CDR3: CAISESGQGMNTEAFF
DNA: TGTGCCATCAGTGAGTCGGGTCAGGGCATGAACACTGAAGCTTTCTTT

length: 15
V: TRBV15
D: TRBD2
J: TRBJ2-7
size: -
CDR3: CATSRDTSGSYEQYF
DNA: TGTGCCACCAGCAGAGATACTAGCGGGAGTTACGAGCAGTACTTC

length: 14
V: TRBV2
D: TRBD2
J: TRBJ2-1
size: -
CDR3: CASSVRLAVNEQFF
DNA: TGTGCCAGCAGTGTAAGGCTAGCGGTTAATGAGCAGTTCTTC

length: 11
V: TRBV4-3
D: TRBD1
J: TRBJ1-2
size: -
CDR3: CASSQDRGYTF
DNA: TGCGCCAGCTCCCAGGACAGGGGCTACACCTTC

length: 10
V: TRBV10-3
D: -
J: TRBJ2-3
size: -
CDR3: CATGEDTQYF
DNA: TGTGCCACCGGGGAAGATACGCAGTATTTT

length: 16
V: TRBV27
D: -
J: TRBJ2-3
size: -
CDR3: CASSPLPSWGSDTQYF
DNA: TGTGCCAGCAGTCCCCTCCCCTCGTGGGGCTCGGATACGCAGTATTTT

length: 15
V: TRBV2
D: -
J: TRBJ1-3
size: -
CDR3: CASSRGGTSGNTIYF
DNA: TGTGCCAGCAGTCGGGGGGGGACCTCTGGAAACACCATATATTTT

length: 13
V: TRBV6-5
D: TRBD1
J: TRBJ2-2
size: few
CDR3: CASRDSNTGELFF
DNA: TGTGCCAGCCGGGACAGTAACACCGGGGAGCTGTTTTTT

length: 15
V: TRBV5-6
D: TRBD1
J: TRBJ2-7
size: -
CDR3: CASSQPGTDPYEQYF
DNA: TGTGCCAGCAGCCAACCCGGGACAGACCCCTACGAGCAGTACTTC

length: 14
V: TRBV6-5
D: TRBD1
J: TRBJ1-2
size: -
CDR3: CASSYSKAGGGYTF
DNA: TGTGCCAGCAGTTACTCGAAGGCAGGGGGTGGCTACACTTTC

length: 18
V: TRBV30
D: -
J: TRBJ1-6
size: -
CDR3: CAWTLGSGQGETGSPLHF
DNA: TGTGCCTGGACCCTGGGATCTGGACAAGGCGAAACAGGGTCACCCCTCCACTTT

length: 16
V: TRBV7-8
D: TRBD2
J: TRBJ2-1
size: -
CDR3: CASSSRLAELDNEQFF
DNA: TGTGCCAGCAGCTCGAGACTAGCGGAGTTAGACAATGAGCAGTTCTTC

length: 13
V: TRBV14
D: TRBD2
J: TRBJ2-7
size: -
CDR3: CASSQTSGREVYF
DNA: TGTGCCAGCAGCCAAACTAGCGGGAGGGAGGTGTACTTC

length: 15
V: TRBV5-1
D: -
J: TRBJ1-1
size: -
CDR3: CASSQDIRLNTEAFF
DNA: TGCGCCAGCAGCCAAGACATCCGCCTGAACACTGAAGCTTTCTTT

length: 15
V: TRBV5-1
D: TRBD1
J: TRBJ2-7
size: -
CDR3: CASSFSGTGPYEQYF
DNA: TGCGCCAGCAGCTTTTCCGGGACAGGCCCTTACGAGCAGTACTTC

length: 13
V: TRBV30
D: -
J: TRBJ1-2
size: once
CDR3: CAWSNTENYGYTF
DNA: TGTGCCTGGAGTAACACCGAAAACTATGGCTACACCTTC

length: 14
V: TRBV5-5
D: -
J: TRBJ2-1
size: -
CDR3: CASSLMASNNEQFF
DNA: TGTGCCAGCAGCTTAATGGCTAGTAACAATGAGCAGTTCTTC

length: 15
V: TRBV5-6
D: TRBD2
J: TRBJ2-3
size: -
CDR3: CASISSGRGADTQYF
DNA: TGTGCCAGCATCAGTAGCGGGAGGGGGGCAGATACGCAGTATTTT

length: 16
V: TRBV9
D: TRBD1
J: TRBJ1-1
size: -
CDR3: CASSGLPGQANTEAFF
DNA: TGTGCCAGCAGCGGTCTACCGGGACAGGCCAACACTGAAGCTTTCTTT

length: 13
V: TRBV6-4
D: TRBD2
J: TRBJ2-3
size: -
CDR3: CASGSAGGDTQYF
DNA: TGTGCCAGCGGTTCAGCGGGGGGAGATACGCAGTATTTT

length: 14
V: TRBV6-4
D: -
J: TRBJ2-6
size: -
CDR3: CASSGSPGANVLTF
DNA: TGTGCCAGCAGTGGGAGCCCTGGGGCCAACGTCCTGACTTTC

length: 12
V: TRBV29-1
D: TRBD1
J: TRBJ1-1
size: -
CDR3: CSAGTGVTEAFF
DNA: TGCAGCGCCGGGACAGGGGTAACTGAAGCTTTCTTT

length: 16
V: TRBV7-2
D: TRBD1
J: TRBJ1-2
size: -
CDR3: CASSFDQGASNYGYTF
DNA: TGTGCCAGCAGCTTTGATCAGGGGGCGTCTAACTATGGCTACACCTTC

length: 14
V: TRBV11-2
D: -
J: TRBJ2-2
size: -
CDR3: CASSNGQYTGELFF
DNA: TGTGCCAGCAGCAATGGACAGTACACCGGGGAGCTGTTTTTT

length: 14
V: TRBV4-3
D: -
J: TRBJ2-3
size: -
CDR3: CASSPQGTADTQYF
DNA: TGCGCCAGCAGCCCTCAGGGGACGGCAGATACGCAGTATTTT

length: 15
V: TRBV27
D: TRBD2
J: TRBJ2-5
size: -
CDR3: CASREQRGGVETQYF
DNA: TGTGCCAGCAGGGAACAGCGCGGGGGTGTTGAGACCCAGTACTTC

length: 13
V: TRBV6-5
D: -
J: TRBJ2-7
size: -
CDR3: CASSYREGSEQYF
DNA: TGTGCCAGCAGTTACCGAGAGGGTTCCGAGCAGTACTTC